This passage covers 9 T cell receptor beta chains from one sample sequenced in a study of shared clonotypes between healthy human individuals. Sequencing used immunoSEQ multiplex PCR; TCRdb keeps in-frame clones, though not all of them. The table records more than 2 million clones, approximately 94% of them present only once. Sequencing was performed on naive CD4+ T cells sorted from blood. Subset given: CD45RA+ positively selected. These receptors originate from a man aged 18-30 years in good health.

Details on this clone: Other nucleotide sequences in the sample specify the same CDR3. Here the CDR3 reads CASSTANYGYTF. The DNA for the CDR3 is TGTGCCAGCAGTACAGCTAACTATGGCTACACCTTC. This chain connects TRBV2 to TRBJ1-2; D call uncertain. Deletions cut 5 bases from V and 0 bases from J, with 4 bases between. The CDR3 spans 12 residues. Germline lookup yields CDR1 SNHLY and CDR2 FYNNEI. The full variable domain, rest sourced from reference TRBV2 and TRBJ1-2, is EPEVTQTPSHQVTQMGQEVILRCVPISNHLYFYWYRQILGQKVEFLVSFYNNEISEKSEIFDDQFSVERPDGSNFTLKIRSTKLEDSAMYFCASSTANYGYTFGSGTRLTVV.

The V and J genes are TRBV6-1 and TRBJ2-1, with D maybe TRBD1 (7 bases). The CDR3 length is 13 residues. Trimming took 6 bases from V and 12 from J, leaving 18 bases between them. CDR1 MNHNS and CDR2 SASEGT come from the germline V gene. The CDR3 is CASSGQALGGQFF. CDR3 in DNA: TGTGCCAGCAGCGGACAGGCTCTCGGGGGGCAGTTCTTC.

The chain is built from TRBV11-2 and TRBJ2-5; 14 nucleotides match TRBD2. V lost 5 bases and J lost 5; bases outside the gene matches: 4. The CDR3 consists of 15 residues. Per the germline V gene, CDR1 is SGHAT and CDR2 is FQNNGV. CDR3 residues: CASSPRLAGGETQYF. The DNA for the CDR3 is TGTGCCAGCAGCCCGCGACTAGCGGGAGGGGAGACCCAGTACTTC.

The CDR3 DNA follows: TGCGCCAGCAGCATACAGGGATCAACTAATGAAAAACTGTTTTTT. Encoded protein: CASSIQGSTNEKLFF. The genes are TRBV5-1 and TRBJ1-4, with a possible D match to TRBD1 (6 bases). The CDR3 has 15 amino acids. Deletions cut 4 bases from V and 0 bases from J, with 10 bases between. Germline V gene lookup returns CDR1 SGHRS and CDR2 YFSETQ. The entire variable domain, with the rest obtained from reference TRBV5-1 and TRBJ1-4, is as follows: KAGVTQTPRYLIKTRGQQVTLSCSPISGHRSVSWYQQTPGQGLQFLFEYFSETQRNKGNFPGRFSGRQFSNSRSEMNVSTLELGDSALYLCASSIQGSTNEKLFFGSGTQLSVL.

V usage is TRBV19 and J usage is TRBJ1-1; D may be TRBD1 (5 bases). The ends were cut back, 6 bases at V and 1 base at J, with 18 bases in the middle. CDR1 and CDR2 from the germline V gene are LNHDA and SQIVND (reference sequence). The CDR3 is made up of 16 amino acids. DNA for the CDR3: TGTGCCAGTAGAGGGGTCGGGTCTCTATCGAACACTGAAGCTTTCTTT. It translates to CASRGVGSLSNTEAFF.

The chain couples TRBV7-6 to TRBJ1-6; D perhaps matches TRBD1 (5 bases). The germline V and J ends were trimmed by 4 bases and 6 bases, with 10 bases remaining between them. The CDR3 is made up of 14 amino acids. Germline CDR1 is SGHVS and CDR2 is FNYEAQ. As DNA, the CDR3 is TGTGCCAGCAGCTCCGGGACTAGTAATTCACCCCTCCACTTT. Protein product: CASSSGTSNSPLHF.

The chain combines TRBV9 with TRBJ1-6, with D perhaps matching TRBD1 (5 bases). The germline V and J ends were trimmed by 4 bases and 7 bases, with 12 bases remaining between them. CDR1 SGDLS and CDR2 YYNGEE come from the germline V gene. The CDR3 length is 14 residues. The CDR3: CASSLRDGNSPLHF. CDR3 in DNA: TGTGCCAGCAGCCTTCGGGACGGCAATTCACCCCTCCACTTT.

This chain links TRBV6-9 with TRBJ2-2, with D possibly TRBD2 on 5 matching bases. The V end lost 8 bases, the J end lost 1 base, and 14 bases lay between the germline ends. This CDR3 spans 15 amino acids. From germline, CDR1 is MNHGY and CDR2 SVAAGI. The CDR3 loop reads CASFRGSENTGELFF. CDR3 DNA sequence: TGTGCCAGCTTTCGCGGGTCAGAGAACACCGGGGAGCTGTTTTTT.

The V gene is TRBV6-6, the J gene TRBJ1-5, with D uncertain. V lost 7 bases to trimming and J lost 3 bases, with 13 bases between them. CDR1 and CDR2 (germline): MNHNY, SVGAGI (reference sequence). This CDR3 contains 14 residues. CDR3 region: CASTHSGDNQPQHF. The CDR3 DNA reads as TGTGCCAGCACGCATTCAGGTGACAATCAGCCCCAGCATTTT.